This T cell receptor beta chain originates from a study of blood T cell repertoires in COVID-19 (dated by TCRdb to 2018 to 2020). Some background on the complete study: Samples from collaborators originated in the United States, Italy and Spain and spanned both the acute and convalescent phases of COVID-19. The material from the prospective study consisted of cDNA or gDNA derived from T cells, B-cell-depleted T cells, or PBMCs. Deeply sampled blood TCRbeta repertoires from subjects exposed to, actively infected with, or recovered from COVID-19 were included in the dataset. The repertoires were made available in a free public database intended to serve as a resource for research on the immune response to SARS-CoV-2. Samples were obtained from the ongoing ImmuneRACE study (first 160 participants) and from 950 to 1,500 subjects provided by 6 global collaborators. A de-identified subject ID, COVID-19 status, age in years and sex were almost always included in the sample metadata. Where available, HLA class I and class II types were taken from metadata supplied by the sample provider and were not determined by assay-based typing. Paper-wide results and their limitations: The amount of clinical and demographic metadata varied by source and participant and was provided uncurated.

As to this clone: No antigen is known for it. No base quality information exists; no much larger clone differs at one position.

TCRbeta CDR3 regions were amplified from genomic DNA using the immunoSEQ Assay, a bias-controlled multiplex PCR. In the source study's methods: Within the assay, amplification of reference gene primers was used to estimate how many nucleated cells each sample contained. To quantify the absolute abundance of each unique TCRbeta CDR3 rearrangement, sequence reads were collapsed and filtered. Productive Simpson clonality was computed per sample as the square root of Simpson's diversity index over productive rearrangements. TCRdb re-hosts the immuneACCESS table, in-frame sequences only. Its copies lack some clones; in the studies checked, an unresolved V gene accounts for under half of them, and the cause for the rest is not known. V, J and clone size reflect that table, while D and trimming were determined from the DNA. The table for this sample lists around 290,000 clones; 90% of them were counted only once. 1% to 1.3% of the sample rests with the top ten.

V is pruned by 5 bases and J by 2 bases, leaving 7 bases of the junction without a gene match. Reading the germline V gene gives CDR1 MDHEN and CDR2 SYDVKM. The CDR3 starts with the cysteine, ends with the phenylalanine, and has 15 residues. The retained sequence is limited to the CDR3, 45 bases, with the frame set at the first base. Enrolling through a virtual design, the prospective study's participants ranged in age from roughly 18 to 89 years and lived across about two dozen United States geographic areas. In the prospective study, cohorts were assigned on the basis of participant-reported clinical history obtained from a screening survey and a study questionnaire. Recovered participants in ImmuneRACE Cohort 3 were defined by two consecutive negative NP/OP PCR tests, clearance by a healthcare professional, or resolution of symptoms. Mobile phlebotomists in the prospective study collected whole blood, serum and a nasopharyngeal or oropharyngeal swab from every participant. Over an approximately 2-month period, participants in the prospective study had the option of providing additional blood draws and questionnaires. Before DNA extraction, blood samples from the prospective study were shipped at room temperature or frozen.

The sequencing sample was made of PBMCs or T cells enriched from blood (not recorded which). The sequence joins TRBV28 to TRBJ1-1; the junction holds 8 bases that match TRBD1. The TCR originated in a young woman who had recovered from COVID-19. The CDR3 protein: CASSPWDRSNTEAFF. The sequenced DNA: TGTGCCAGCAGTCCATGGGACAGGAGCAACACTGAAGCTTTCTTT.